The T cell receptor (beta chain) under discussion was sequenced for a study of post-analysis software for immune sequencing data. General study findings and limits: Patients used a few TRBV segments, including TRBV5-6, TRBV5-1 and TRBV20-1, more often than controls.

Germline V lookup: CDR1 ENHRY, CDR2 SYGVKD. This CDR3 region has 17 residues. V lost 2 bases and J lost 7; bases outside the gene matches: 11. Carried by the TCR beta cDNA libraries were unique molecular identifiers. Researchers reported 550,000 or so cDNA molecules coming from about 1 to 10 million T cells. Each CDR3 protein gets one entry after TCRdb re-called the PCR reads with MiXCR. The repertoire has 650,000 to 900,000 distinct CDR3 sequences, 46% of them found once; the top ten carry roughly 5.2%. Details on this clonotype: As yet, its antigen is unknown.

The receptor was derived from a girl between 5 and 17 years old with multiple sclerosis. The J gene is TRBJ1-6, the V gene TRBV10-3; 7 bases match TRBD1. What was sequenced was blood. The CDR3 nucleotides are TGTGCCATCAGTGAGCGGGGGAGACAGGGAAGGAATTCACCCCTCCACTTT. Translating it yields CAISERGRQGRNSPLHF.